What follows are 18 T cell receptor beta chains derived from one specimen sequenced in a study of cytomegalovirus exposure and HLA in healthy donors (dated by TCRdb to 2016 to 2017). Library generation was performed with the immunoSEQ multiplex PCR assay. For the multiplex PCR, a mixture combining 60 forward primers for TCR Vbeta segments and 13 reverse primers for TCR Jbeta segments was used. TCRdb retrieved this table from immuneACCESS and kept in-frame rearrangements only. Not all clones are present; in checked studies, unresolved V genes account for under half, and no reason is known for the remainder. Present in this sample are 120,000 or so clones, roughly 78% of which were seen just once. Clones ranked in the top ten supply more than 3% of the sample. The sequenced sample consisted of PBMCs. Receptor source: a young man in good health and CMV-seronegative.

The chain is built from TRBV4-1 and TRBJ2-7, with TRBD1 matching 9 bases. The CDR3 consists of 17 residues. V lost 3 bases and J lost 4; bases outside the gene matches: 13. The germline V gene encodes CDR1 MGHRA and CDR2 YSYEKL. The CDR3 reads CASSHLPGQGLKYEQYF. DNA for the CDR3: TGCGCCAGCAGCCACCTCCCCGGACAGGGGCTAAAATACGAGCAGTACTTC.

This clone was picked up a small number of times. This chain connects TRBV25-1 to TRBJ1-5, with D perhaps TRBD1 (6 bases). The length of the CDR3 is 15 residues. CDR1 is MGHDK and CDR2 is SYGVNS in the germline V gene. Between the trimmed V and J ends, which lost 2 bases and 0 bases, there was a span of 8 bases. The CDR3 nucleotides read TGTGCCAGCAGTGAAGGACAGTATAGCAATCAGCCCCAGCATTTT. The encoded protein is CASSEGQYSNQPQHF.

This clone turned up a few times. The J gene is TRBJ2-1, the V gene TRBV6-1, with D possibly TRBD2 on 7 matching bases. The germline CDR1 and CDR2 sequences are MNHNS and SASEGT. Trimming pared 4 bases from V and 3 bases from J, leaving 16 bases between. CDR3 length: 16 amino acids. The CDR3 here is CASSVDGGGGYNEQFF. The CDR3 region has the DNA TGTGCCAGCAGTGTGGACGGGGGCGGGGGCTACAATGAGCAGTTCTTC.

This clone was observed a few times. The chain employs TRBV4-2 and TRBJ1-2, with 8 bases fitting TRBD1. The CDR3 spans 12 residues. Germline CDR1 is LGHNA and CDR2 is YNFKEQ. V shed 7 bases and J 3 bases; nucleotides not matched to a gene: 1. The CDR3 DNA follows: TGTGCCAGCACGGACAGGGACTATGGCTACACCTTC. Translated, it gives CASTDRDYGYTF.

This clone has only a few counts. The chain is built from TRBV6-1 and TRBJ2-3; 11 bases agree with TRBD2. V trimming: 0 bases; J trimming: 6 bases; junction bases outside the gene matches: 8. Germline CDR1 and CDR2: MNHNS and SASEGT. The CDR3 runs to 17 residues. CDR3 sequence: CASSEAVAGGPGDTQYF. In nucleotides, the CDR3 is TGTGCCAGCAGTGAAGCGGTAGCGGGGGGGCCAGGGGATACGCAGTATTTT.

This chain uses TRBV5-1 with TRBJ2-2, with D possibly matching TRBD2 (7 bases). CDR3 size: 19 residues. Germline CDR1 SGHRS, CDR2 YFSETQ. V dropped 3 bases and J dropped 0 bases, with 21 bases sitting between them. CDR3 nucleotide sequence: TGCGCCAGCAGCTACACGAAAGGGGGACTAAATTCGAACACCGGGGAGCTGTTTTTT. Protein product: CASSYTKGGLNSNTGELFF.

The rearrangement uses TRBV6-5 and TRBJ2-7; D is ambiguous. Looked up from germline, CDR1 is MNHEY and CDR2 is SVGAGI. Deletions cut 2 bases from V and 4 bases from J, with 6 bases between. This CDR3 is built from 12 residues. The CDR3 sequence: CASSYIVYEQYF. For the CDR3, the DNA is TGTGCCAGCAGTTACATCGTTTACGAGCAGTACTTC.

This clone was picked up a small number of times. CDR3 protein: CASSDSGGSTDTQYF. The CDR3 DNA reads as TGTGCCAGCAGTGACTCTGGAGGGAGCACAGATACGCAGTATTTT. The gene calls are TRBV6-4 and TRBJ2-3; possibly TRBD2 for D (6 bases). Germline V lookup: CDR1 MRHNA, CDR2 SNTAGT. V was cut by 0 bases and J by 0 bases, with 7 bases left in between. There are 15 residues in the CDR3.

This clone was detected a few times. The rearrangement links TRBV2 to TRBJ2-1; D not certain. This CDR3 contains 13 residues. Germline V gives CDR1 SNHLY, CDR2 FYNNEI. The germline V and J ends were trimmed by 3 bases and 8 bases, with 11 bases remaining between them. The CDR3 region has the DNA TGTGCCAGCAGTGAGTCCAGTGCCCATGAGCAGTTCTTC. It is translated as CASSESSAHEQFF.

CDR3 region: CASTAHRVDEQFF. DNA of the CDR3: TGTGCCAGCACCGCCCACAGGGTAGATGAGCAGTTCTTC. This chain connects TRBV5-4 to TRBJ2-1; TRBD1 is a possible D gene (6 bases). The CDR3 length is 13 residues. CDR1 is SGHNT, CDR2 YYREEE, per germline (reference sequence). V was clipped by 6 bases and J by 8 bases, with 15 bases between them.

This sequence joins TRBV6-1 and TRBJ2-2; D is perhaps TRBD2 (5 bases). This CDR3 contains 14 residues. V was clipped by 6 bases and J by 7 bases, with 15 bases between them. Germline V CDR1 and CDR2: MNHNS, SASEGT. For the CDR3, the DNA is TGTGCCAGCAGGCCTAGCTGGTTGGGCGGGGAGCTGTTTTTT. As protein: CASRPSWLGGELFF.

This clone turned up a few times. The chain recombines TRBV4-2 with TRBJ2-5, with D perhaps TRBD1 (5 bases). The V gene's germline CDR1 is LGHNA and CDR2 YNFKEQ. With 9 bases removed from V and 0 bases from J, the gap between germline ends came to 11 bases. CDR3 length equals 13 residues. The CDR3 here is CASGHPYQETQYF. Written as DNA, the CDR3 is TGTGCCAGTGGACACCCGTACCAAGAGACCCAGTACTTC.

This chain uses TRBV28 with TRBJ2-7; a weak D match, TRBD1 (5 bases). V shed 5 bases and J shed 0 bases, with 14 bases lying between them. CDR3 length equals 15 residues. Germline CDR1 MDHEN, CDR2 SYDVKM. CDR3 DNA: TGTGCCAGCAGTGGAGACAGAACCAACTCCTACGAGCAGTACTTC. The encoded protein is CASSGDRTNSYEQYF. The full variable domain, completed using reference TRBV28 and TRBJ2-7, is DVKVTQSSRYLVKRTGEKVFLECVQDMDHENMFWYRQDPGLGLRLIYFSYDVKMKEKGDIPEGYSVSREKKERFSLILESASTNQTSMYLCASSGDRTNSYEQYFGPGTRLTVT.

This chain joins TRBV6-1 and TRBJ2-1, with TRBD2 identical over 10 bases. V trimming: 6 bases; J trimming: 7 bases; junction bases outside the gene matches: 9. This CDR3 has 15 residues. Germline V lookup: CDR1 MNHNS, CDR2 SASEGT. In DNA form, the CDR3 reads TGTGCCAGCAGGGAGCGGGGGGGAGGTGGGAATGAGCAGTTCTTC. It yields the protein CASRERGGGGNEQFF.

The rearrangement uses TRBV15 and TRBJ2-2; 7 bases line up with TRBD1. The CDR3 sequence is 15 residues long. The V segment lost 2 bases and the J segment 6 bases; nucleotides outside the gene matches: 6. The germline V gene has CDR1 LNHNV and CDR2 YYDKDF (reference sequence). The CDR3 region is CATSRTGAVSGELFF. DNA for the CDR3: TGTGCCACCAGCAGAACAGGGGCAGTCTCCGGGGAGCTGTTTTTT.

The rearrangement links TRBV19 to TRBJ1-2; a possible D gene is TRBD1 (6 bases). Trimming removed 5 bases from V and 7 bases from J, with 11 bases in between. Germline CDR1 LNHDA, CDR2 SQIVND (reference sequence). The CDR3 sequence is 12 residues long. This chain's CDR3 is CASSSRQAGYTF. In DNA form, the CDR3 reads TGTGCCAGTAGTTCGCGACAGGCTGGCTACACCTTC.

This clone was found once. The chain employs TRBV6-4 and TRBJ2-7; possibly TRBD1 for D (5 bases). Trimming took off 4 bases at V and 0 bases at J, with 10 bases between the two ends. Germline V gene data show CDR1 as MRHNA and CDR2 as SNTAGT. The CDR3 totals 14 residues. The CDR3 DNA follows: TGTGCCAGCAGTGCGGACACCAGCTCCTACGAGCAGTACTTC. It translates to CASSADTSSYEQYF.

The chain carries TRBV11-3 and TRBJ1-3; tentative D call: TRBD1 (5 bases). Trimming removed 5 bases at V and 3 bases at J, with 8 bases between. The CDR3 runs to 13 residues. Germline CDR1 SGHNT, CDR2 YENEEA. The chain's CDR3 is CASSLRDGNTIYF. As DNA, the CDR3 is TGTGCCAGCAGCCTCAGGGATGGAAACACCATATATTTT.